This entry lists 30 T cell receptor beta chains sequenced from one sample in a study of blood T cell repertoires in COVID-19. The protocol was immunoSEQ multiplex PCR, while the TCRdb copy is restricted to in-frame clones and leaves out a portion. The data hold about 190,000 clones, with 84% observed a single time. The sequenced material came from peripheral blood. The receptors come from a woman in her seventies with active or convalescent COVID-19.

This chain links TRBV11-2 with TRBJ2-2, with 12 bases matching TRBD2. J lost 1 base, V lost 3 bases, and 6 bases had no gene match. Germline lookup yields CDR1 SGHAT and CDR2 FQNNGV. The CDR3 extends over 18 amino acids. Written as DNA, the CDR3 is TGTGCCAGCAGCTTCACCCTACTAGCGGGAGGGAACACCGGGGAGCTGTTTTTT. It codes for CASSFTLLAGGNTGELFF.

V and J are TRBV19 and TRBJ2-3; 13 bases fit TRBD2. Germline CDR1 reads LNHDA; CDR2 reads SQIVND (reference sequence). This CDR3 has 17 residues. With V trimmed by 10 bases and J by 1 base, 11 bases remained unmatched. The DNA of the CDR3 is TGTGCCACCCGACTAGCGGGAGGCCCCTCCGGCACAGATACGCAGTATTTT. The encoded protein is CATRLAGGPSGTDTQYF.

The CDR3 DNA reads TGTGCCAGCAGCTCGCGACTAGCGGGAGCCGGGTATACGCAGTATTTT. Its protein product is CASSSRLAGAGYTQYF. The rearrangement links TRBV11-2 to TRBJ2-3; 12 bases are shared with TRBD2. This CDR3 is built from 16 residues. Losses at the gene ends were 4 bases for V and 7 bases for J; bases not matched to a gene: 9. Germline V gene sequence: CDR1 SGHAT, CDR2 FQNNGV.

This clone was detected only once. The V call is TRBV7-3, the J call TRBJ2-5; D might be TRBD2 (5 bases). V was cut by 4 bases and J by 5 bases, with 11 bases left in between. Germline CDR1 is SGHTA and CDR2 is FQGTGA. The length of the CDR3 is 13 residues. The CDR3 protein is CASSSAGGETQYF. The DNA of the CDR3 is TGTGCCAGCAGCTCGGCGGGTGGCGAGACCCAGTACTTC.

This clone was recorded a few times. CDR3 protein: CASEVGGSYNSPLHF. The CDR3 DNA reads as TGTGCCTCGGAGGTGGGGGGCTCCTATAATTCACCCCTCCACTTT. The chain carries TRBV30 and TRBJ1-6; a possible D gene is TRBD1 (5 bases). The germline V gene has CDR1 GTSNPN and CDR2 SVGIG (reference sequence). The CDR3 is made up of 15 amino acids. Trimming left V 7 bases short and J 0 bases short, with 13 bases between.

This rearrangement joins TRBV4-2 to TRBJ2-1, with TRBD1 matching 9 bases. The CDR3 length is 16 residues. After removal of 2 bases from V and 5 bases from J, the junction contained 7 bases not matched to a gene. Germline values: CDR1 LGHNA, CDR2 YNFKEQ. CDR3 nucleotides: TGTGCCAGCAGCCAATTAACAGGGGGCCGTAACAATGAGCAGTTCTTC. This gives the protein CASSQLTGGRNNEQFF.

J is TRBJ1-6 and V is TRBV5-5; D remains ambiguous. The CDR3 extends over 12 amino acids. Trimming took 5 bases from V and 8 from J, leaving 8 bases between them. Germline lookup yields CDR1 SGHKS and CDR2 YYEKEE (reference sequence). The CDR3 protein is CASRERDSPLHF. CDR3 sequence (DNA): TGTGCCAGCAGGGAGAGGGATTCACCCCTCCACTTT.

This chain joins TRBV3-1 (or the pseudogene TRBV3-2) and TRBJ2-3, with D perhaps TRBD2 (6 bases). This CDR3 contains 15 residues. The V end lost 0 bases, the J end lost 0 bases, and 7 bases lay between the germline ends. Germline V CDR1 and CDR2: LGHDT, YNNKEL (reference sequence). Written as DNA, the CDR3 is TGTGCCAGCAGCCAAGATGGGACTAGCACAGATACGCAGTATTTT. It translates to CASSQDGTSTDTQYF.

V is TRBV5-6 and J is TRBJ1-1, with TRBD1 as a possible D gene (5 bases). The CDR3 covers 14 residues. The ends were cut back, 4 bases at V and 5 bases at J, with 15 bases in the middle. Germline CDR1 and CDR2: SGHDT and YYEEEE. The DNA for the CDR3 is TGTGCCAGCAGCCCCTGGAGGGGATGGACTGAAGCTTTCTTT. Protein product: CASSPWRGWTEAFF.

This chain connects TRBV13 to TRBJ2-1; D uncertain. Germline V gene lookup returns CDR1 PRHDT and CDR2 FYEKMQ (reference sequence). V dropped 5 bases and J dropped 8 bases, with 28 bases sitting between them. The CDR3 sequence is 18 residues long. CDR3 sequence reads: CASSPRNLRHGIYHEQFF. The CDR3 region has the DNA TGTGCCAGCAGCCCCCGGAACTTGAGACACGGCATTTATCATGAGCAGTTCTTC. Supplemented by reference TRBV13 and TRBJ2-1, the full variable domain reads AAGVIQSPRHLIKEKRETATLKCYPIPRHDTVYWYQQGPGQDPQFLISFYEKMQSDKGSIPDRFSAQQFSDYHSELNMSSLELGDSALYFCASSPRNLRHGIYHEQFFGPGTRLTVL.

The CDR3 reads CASLERRGTGELFF. CDR3 sequence (DNA): TGTGCCAGTTTGGAGCGGAGAGGCACCGGGGAGCTGTTTTTT. The chain couples TRBV6-5 to TRBJ2-2, with a possible D match to TRBD2 (5 bases). Germline loops: CDR1 MNHEY, CDR2 SVGAGI. This CDR3 is built from 14 residues. Trimming cost V 9 bases and J 4 bases, with 15 bases left between them.

This clone turned up a few times. This chain connects TRBV6-5 to TRBJ2-7; 7 bases map to TRBD2. The CDR3 consists of 14 residues. V lost 3 bases, J lost 2 bases, and 4 bases stayed unmatched. CDR1 is MNHEY, CDR2 SVGAGI, per germline. For the CDR3, the DNA is TGTGCCAGCAGTTATTGGGCGGGGGCCTACGAGCAGTACTTC. It yields the protein CASSYWAGAYEQYF.

CDR3 sequence (DNA): TGTGCCACCCACCCCCCGGGACAGGGTTTAGCCAAAAACATTCAGTACTTC. Encoded protein: CATHPPGQGLAKNIQYF. V usage is TRBV28 and J usage is TRBJ2-4; 9 bases line up with TRBD1. The CDR3 spans 17 residues. Germline-derived CDR1 and CDR2 are MDHEN and SYDVKM. J was trimmed by 0 bases and V by 10 bases; bases with no gene match: 13.

This clone was counted between two and nine times. The chain uses TRBV18 and TRBJ2-2; 7 bases align to TRBD1. Germline CDR1 is KGHSH and CDR2 is LQKENI. The CDR3 is made up of 17 amino acids. Unmatched junction bases numbered 4, after V lost 0 bases and J lost 0 bases. The CDR3 reads CASSPPTGDTNTGELFF. CDR3 DNA: TGTGCCAGCTCACCACCTACAGGGGACACGAACACCGGGGAGCTGTTTTTT. Full variable domain (remainder filled in from reference TRBV18 and TRBJ2-2): NAGVMQNPRHLVRRRGQEARLRCSPMKGHSHVYWYRQLPEEGLKFMVYLQKENIIDESGMPKERFSAEFPKEGPSILRIQQVVRGDSAAYFCASSPPTGDTNTGELFFGEGSRLTVL.

The chain couples TRBV6-5 to TRBJ2-5; TRBD1 aligns across 9 bases. V shed 6 bases, J shed 5 bases, and the junction held 10 bases outside the gene matches. The CDR3 is 15 residues long. The germline V gene has CDR1 MNHEY and CDR2 SVGAGI. The chain's CDR3 is CASRPTGGGPETQYF. CDR3 nucleotides: TGTGCCAGCAGGCCCACAGGGGGCGGTCCGGAGACCCAGTACTTC.

The CDR3, as DNA: TGTGCCATCAGTGAACGCGGGGGCGGAGAGACCCAGTACTTC. The encoded protein is CAISERGGGETQYF. This chain links TRBV10-3 with TRBJ2-5; a possible D gene is TRBD2 (7 bases). The CDR3 extends over 14 amino acids. Germline V gene sequence: CDR1 ENHRY, CDR2 SYGVKD. Between the trimmed V and J ends, which lost 3 bases and 4 bases, there was a span of 12 bases.

This chain joins TRBV5-1 and TRBJ1-1; 8 positions agree with TRBD1. The V gene's germline CDR1 is SGHRS and CDR2 YFSETQ. Trimming cost V 3 bases and J 5 bases; bases outside gene matches: 6. The CDR3 contains 14 residues. The CDR3 region has the DNA TGCGCCAGCAGCTCCGACAGGGGAGGGACTGAAGCTTTCTTT. Residues: CASSSDRGGTEAFF.

J is TRBJ2-2 and V is TRBV7-9, with 8 bases that match TRBD1. CDR1 and CDR2 from the germline V gene are SEHNR and FQNEAQ (reference sequence). Trimming at V came to 5 bases and at J to 6 bases, leaving 11 bases not matched to a gene. The CDR3 loop spans 16 amino acids. The CDR3 DNA reads as TGTGCCAGCAGCACCAAACAGGGGGAGGTGGCCGGGGAGCTGTTTTTT. This translates into CASSTKQGEVAGELFF.

This chain connects TRBV9 to TRBJ2-7; a weak D match, TRBD2 (5 bases). Trimming removed 4 bases from V and 2 bases from J, with 13 bases in between. This CDR3 has 14 residues. Germline V gene lookup returns CDR1 SGDLS and CDR2 YYNGEE. The CDR3 nucleotides read TGTGCCAGCAGCCCAGGTGACGGGGCCTACGAGCAGTACTTC. Encoded protein: CASSPGDGAYEQYF.

V and J are TRBV5-1 and TRBJ2-7, with TRBD2 matching 7 bases. CDR3 length: 15 amino acids. The trim removed 4 bases at V and 1 base at J, leaving 8 bases unmatched. Germline CDR1 SGHRS, CDR2 YFSETQ. The CDR3 DNA reads TGCGCCAGCAGCGGCCGGGGAGCGGGGTCCTACGAGCAGTACTTC. Translation gives CASSGRGAGSYEQYF.

The rearrangement links TRBV7-9 to TRBJ1-1; 8 bases fit TRBD1. The CDR3 has 17 amino acids. The germline CDR1 and CDR2 sequences are SEHNR and FQNEAQ (reference sequence). The J segment lost 4 bases and the V segment lost 0 bases, leaving 10 bases of the junction unmatched. CDR3 protein: CASSLAGAGGGRTEAFF. Written as DNA, the CDR3 is TGTGCCAGCAGCTTAGCGGGGGCAGGGGGCGGCCGCACTGAAGCTTTCTTT.

CDR3 DNA sequence: TGCGCCAGCATGGATACGGGCTATGGCTACACCTTC. Its translation: CASMDTGYGYTF. The V gene is TRBV10-2, the J gene TRBJ1-2; D gene unclear. Trimming cost V 7 bases and J 4 bases, with 10 bases left between them. CDR3 length: 12 residues. Germline values: CDR1 WSHSY, CDR2 SAAADI.

The rearrangement links TRBV19 to TRBJ2-1, with 8 nucleotides matching TRBD2. There are 16 residues in the CDR3. J was trimmed by 0 bases and V by 9 bases; bases with no gene match: 10. Germline CDR1 LNHDA, CDR2 SQIVND (reference sequence). The CDR3 region is CASAGRGATSYNEQFF. In DNA form, the CDR3 reads TGTGCCAGCGCCGGGAGGGGGGCTACCTCCTACAATGAGCAGTTCTTC.

This sequence joins TRBV11-2 and TRBJ2-3; no clear D gene. Germline V gene sequence: CDR1 SGHAT, CDR2 FQNNGV. The CDR3 runs to 13 residues. V gave up 8 bases and J gave up 6 bases, with 15 bases separating them. The CDR3 spells CASGSSAGDTQYF. Here the CDR3 DNA reads TGTGCCAGCGGCTCCTCTGCCGGTGATACGCAGTATTTT.

The CDR3 loop is CASSRTGGTGELFF. CDR3 nucleotide sequence: TGTGCCAGCAGTAGGACAGGTGGCACCGGGGAGCTGTTTTTT. The chain uses TRBV6-5 and TRBJ2-2; the match to TRBD1 covers 7 bases. Unmatched junction bases numbered 4, after V lost 5 bases and J lost 4 bases. Germline CDR1 is MNHEY and CDR2 is SVGAGI. This CDR3 is built from 14 residues.

The chain employs TRBV19 and TRBJ2-7; possible D gene TRBD1, 6 bases. The CDR3 has 14 residues. The V gene's germline CDR1 is LNHDA and CDR2 SQIVND (reference sequence). Trimming took off 3 bases at V and 2 bases at J, with 11 bases between the two ends. The CDR3 sequence: CASSMRDNTYEQYF. In nucleotides, the CDR3 is TGTGCCAGTAGTATGAGGGACAACACCTACGAGCAGTACTTC.

The V and J genes are TRBV5-1 and TRBJ2-7, with 8 nucleotides matching TRBD2. The CDR3 covers 13 residues. The germline gives CDR1 SGHRS, CDR2 YFSETQ. Germline trimming cut 7 bases from V and 1 base from J; bases unmatched to any gene: 4. This CDR3 reads CASQIAGSYEQYF. The DNA of the CDR3 is TGCGCCAGCCAAATAGCGGGATCCTACGAGCAGTACTTC.

The J gene is TRBJ1-2, the V gene TRBV5-4; D uncertain. Between the trimmed V and J ends, which lost 1 base and 8 bases, there was a span of 12 bases. CDR3 size: 13 residues. Germline values: CDR1 SGHNT, CDR2 YYREEE (reference sequence). CDR3 DNA: TGTGCCAGCAGCTTGTCCGGATACGGGGGCTACACCTTC. This sequence encodes CASSLSGYGGYTF.

In nucleotides, the CDR3 is TGTGCCAGCAGCAGCTTCAGGGACATGATATACGAGCAGTACTTC. Amino acid sequence: CASSSFRDMIYEQYF. The chain couples TRBV7-9 to TRBJ2-7; D might be TRBD1 (6 bases). The CDR3 runs 15 residues. Germline V gene sequence: CDR1 SEHNR, CDR2 FQNEAQ (reference sequence). The ends were cut back, 5 bases at V and 4 bases at J, with 18 bases in the middle.

The rearrangement uses TRBV14 and TRBJ2-5; TRBD2 matches at 13 bases. V was clipped by 4 bases and J by 4 bases; unmatched bases: 12. The CDR3 length is 18 residues. Germline lookup yields CDR1 SGHDN and CDR2 FVKESK. The CDR3 DNA is TGTGCCAGCAGCCTCGAGTTTGTGGGACTAGCGGGAAGAGAGACCCAGTACTTC. It encodes CASSLEFVGLAGRETQYF.